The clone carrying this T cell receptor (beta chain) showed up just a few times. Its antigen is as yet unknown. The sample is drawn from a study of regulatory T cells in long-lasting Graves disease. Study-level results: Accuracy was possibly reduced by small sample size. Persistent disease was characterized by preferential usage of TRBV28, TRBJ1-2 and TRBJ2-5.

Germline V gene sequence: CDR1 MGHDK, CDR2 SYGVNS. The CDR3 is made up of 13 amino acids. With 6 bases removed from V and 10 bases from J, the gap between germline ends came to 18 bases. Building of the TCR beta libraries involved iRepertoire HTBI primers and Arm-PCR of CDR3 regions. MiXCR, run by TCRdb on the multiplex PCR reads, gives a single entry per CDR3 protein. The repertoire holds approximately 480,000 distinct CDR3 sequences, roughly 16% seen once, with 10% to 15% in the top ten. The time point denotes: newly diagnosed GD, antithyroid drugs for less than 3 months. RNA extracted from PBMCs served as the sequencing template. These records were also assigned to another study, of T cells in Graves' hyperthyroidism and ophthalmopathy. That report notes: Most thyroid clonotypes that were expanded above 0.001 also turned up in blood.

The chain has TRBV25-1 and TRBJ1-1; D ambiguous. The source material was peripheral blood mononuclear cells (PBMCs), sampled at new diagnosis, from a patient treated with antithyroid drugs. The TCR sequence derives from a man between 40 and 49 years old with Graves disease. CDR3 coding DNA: TGTGCCAGCAGGGGTATTGCGACTAAGGGAGCTTTCTTT. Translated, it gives CASRGIATKGAFF.